These T cell receptor beta chains were read from a single sample in a study of beta chain features in type 1 diabetes. TCRdb keeps only in-frame clones here, not all; method: immunoSEQ multiplex PCR. Among a few hundred thousand clones listed, around 30% were seen once. Sequences were obtained from naive CD4+ T cells from blood. The receptors derive from a man aged 18 to 30 in good health. The CDR3 runs from the conserved cysteine through the conserved F or W. D genes are given only for firm matches. The size of a clone is reported for some rows only, either as once, few or many, or as a class for expanded clones.

j_call	d_call	clone_size	v_call	cdr3_aa	cdr3_nt
TRBJ2-6	TRBD1	.	TRBV7-7	CASSYGQGAGANVLTF	TGTGCCAGCAGCTACGGACAGGGTGCTGGGGCCAACGTCCTGACTTTC
TRBJ2-4	TRBD2	.	TRBV5-4	CASSLARDGGDIQYF	TGTGCCAGCAGCTTGGCTAGGGACGGGGGGGACATTCAGTACTTC
TRBJ2-2	TRBD2	.	TRBV4-3	CASSREVAGSANTGELFF	TGCGCCAGCAGCCGTGAGGTAGCGGGGTCTGCGAACACCGGGGAGCTGTTTTTT
TRBJ2-1	.	few	TRBV11-2	CASSLDRHNEQFF	TGTGCCAGCAGCTTAGATCGACACAATGAGCAGTTCTTC
TRBJ2-4	TRBD2	few	TRBV7-2	CASSLGASGSVAKNIQYF	TGTGCCAGCAGCTTAGGGGCTAGCGGGAGTGTAGCCAAAAACATTCAGTACTTC
TRBJ1-2	.	.	TRBV20-1	CSARAGAGYTF	TGCAGTGCTAGAGCCGGAGCTGGCTACACCTTC
TRBJ2-1	.	.	TRBV4-3	CASSQGYRGYNEQFF	TGCGCCAGCAGCCAAGGCTACCGAGGGTACAATGAGCAGTTCTTC
TRBJ2-7	TRBD2	few	TRBV7-2	CASSPLAGISYEQYF	TGTGCCAGCAGTCCCCTAGCGGGGATCTCCTACGAGCAGTACTTC
TRBJ2-5	.	.	TRBV5-1	CASSLGLRETQYF	TGCGCCAGCAGCTTAGGGCTTAGAGAGACCCAGTACTTC
TRBJ2-7	TRBD2	few	TRBV11-2	CASSFSGSAYEQYF	TGTGCCAGCAGCTTTAGCGGGAGTGCCTACGAGCAGTACTTC
TRBJ1-2	TRBD1	.	TRBV28	CASSSTGYYGYTF	TGTGCCAGCAGTTCGACAGGGTACTATGGCTACACCTTC
TRBJ2-1	TRBD2	once	TRBV7-9	CASSPTSGSEQFF	TGTGCCAGCAGCCCGACTAGCGGGAGTGAGCAGTTCTTC
TRBJ2-3	TRBD2	.	TRBV10-3	CAISGTSGAYTDTQYF	TGTGCCATCTCCGGGACTAGCGGGGCTTACACAGATACGCAGTATTTT
TRBJ2-7	TRBD2	.	TRBV29-1	CSVELAALGEQYF	TGCAGCGTTGAACTAGCGGCTTTGGGGGAGCAGTACTTC
TRBJ2-1	.	few	TRBV25-1	CASRLVFEQFF	TGTGCCAGCAGACTAGTATTCGAGCAGTTCTTC
TRBJ2-1	.	few	TRBV10-3	CAISGGSYNEQFF	TGTGCCATCTCCGGGGGATCCTACAATGAGCAGTTCTTC
TRBJ2-6	TRBD1	.	TRBV29-1	CSVKGQAGANVLTF	TGCAGCGTGAAAGGACAGGCTGGGGCCAACGTCCTGACTTTC
TRBJ2-6	.	.	TRBV9	CASSDLSGANVLTF	TGTGCCAGCAGCGACCTCTCTGGGGCCAACGTCCTGACTTTC
TRBJ1-5	.	few	TRBV30	CALARRGDQPQHF	TGTGCCTTAGCTAGGAGAGGAGATCAGCCCCAGCATTTT
TRBJ2-7	.	.	TRBV23-1	CASSPLASTKQYF	TGCGCCAGCAGTCCGCTAGCGAGTACTAAGCAGTACTTC
TRBJ1-2	.	few	TRBV19	CASMYGRSYGYTF	TGTGCCAGTATGTACGGGAGGAGCTATGGCTACACCTTC
TRBJ2-1	.	.	TRBV9	CASSVGLYGAYNEQFF	TGTGCCAGCAGCGTAGGACTGTATGGGGCCTACAATGAGCAGTTCTTC
TRBJ2-4	.	.	TRBV29-1	CSGMGPRNIQYF	TGCAGCGGTATGGGACCGAGAAACATTCAGTACTTC
TRBJ1-5	.	few	TRBV29-1	CSAGGRDNQPQHF	TGCAGCGCCGGCGGTAGGGACAATCAGCCCCAGCATTTT
TRBJ2-7	TRBD2	.	TRBV7-2	CASSSSGDWAYEQYF	TGTGCCAGCAGCTCCAGCGGGGACTGGGCCTACGAGCAGTACTTC
TRBJ2-3	.	.	TRBV7-2	CASRSPGLPTDTQYF	TGTGCCAGCAGGAGTCCGGGACTCCCCACAGATACGCAGTATTTT
TRBJ2-1	.	few	TRBV19	CASGRAYYNEQFF	TGTGCCAGTGGGAGAGCTTATTACAATGAGCAGTTCTTC
TRBJ2-1	TRBD2	.	TRBV6-6	CATGIAGDTYNEQFF	TGTGCCACGGGAATAGCGGGAGACACCTACAATGAGCAGTTCTTC
TRBJ2-7	TRBD2	.	TRBV4-1	CASSQDPSAGAYEQYF	TGCGCCAGCAGCCAAGATCCGTCGGCGGGGGCCTACGAGCAGTACTTC
TRBJ2-3	.	few	TRBV9	CASSASTSARRGTDTQYF	TGTGCCAGCAGCGCCTCCACTAGTGCTCGACGGGGCACAGATACGCAGTATTTT
TRBJ2-3	TRBD1	few	TRBV30	CAVRGPRTDTQYF	TGTGCCGTCAGGGGGCCCAGGACAGATACGCAGTATTTT
TRBJ1-4	.	few	TRBV29-1	CSVLRGFNEKLFF	TGCAGCGTTTTAAGGGGATTTAATGAAAAACTGTTTTTT
TRBJ1-1	.	once	TRBV18	CASSPDSNTEAFF	TGTGCCAGCTCACCCGACAGTAACACTGAAGCTTTCTTT
TRBJ1-4	.	.	TRBV5-1	CASSRTGEKLFF	TGCGCCAGCAGCCGGACGGGCGAAAAACTGTTTTTT
TRBJ2-7	.	.	TRBV15	CATSRARQGGYEQYF	TGTGCCACCAGCAGAGCACGGCAGGGGGGCTACGAGCAGTACTTC
TRBJ2-7	TRBD2	.	TRBV7-2	CASSLKLAGGAYEQYF	TGTGCCAGCAGCTTAAAACTAGCGGGAGGCGCCTACGAGCAGTACTTC
TRBJ2-1	TRBD1	.	TRBV19	CASSQLRGQPNNEQFF	TGTGCCAGTAGTCAATTAAGGGGACAGCCTAACAATGAGCAGTTCTTC
TRBJ2-4	TRBD1	.	TRBV7-2	CASSFPTGWKNIQYF	TGTGCCAGCAGCTTCCCGACAGGGTGGAAAAACATTCAGTACTTC
TRBJ2-7	TRBD1	few	TRBV7-9	CASSLTGERTYEQYF	TGTGCCAGCAGCCTAACAGGGGAGAGGACCTACGAGCAGTACTTC
TRBJ2-7	.	few	TRBV30	CAWSQGVSSYEQYF	TGTGCCTGGAGCCAAGGGGTGAGCTCCTACGAGCAGTACTTC
TRBJ2-3	TRBD2	.	TRBV30	CAWGVRTSGTDTQYF	TGTGCCTGGGGAGTGAGGACTAGCGGAACAGATACGCAGTATTTT
TRBJ2-1	.	.	TRBV29-1	CSVSGGTYYNEQFF	TGCAGCGTCTCCGGGGGTACCTACTACAATGAGCAGTTCTTC
TRBJ2-3	TRBD1	few	TRBV9	CASSAGTGRRGTQYF	TGTGCCAGCAGCGCCGGGACAGGGAGGCGGGGTACGCAGTATTTT
TRBJ2-5	TRBD1	.	TRBV30	CAWSGDRGSQETQYF	TGTGCCTGGAGTGGAGACAGGGGATCCCAAGAGACCCAGTACTTC
TRBJ2-5	.	.	TRBV5-1	CASSTDNTQETQYF	TGCGCCAGCAGCACGGACAATACTCAAGAGACCCAGTACTTC
TRBJ2-7	TRBD2	few	TRBV18	CASSPGTSGNYEQYF	TGTGCCAGCTCTCCCGGGACTAGCGGGAACTACGAGCAGTACTTC
TRBJ2-7	TRBD1	.	TRBV6-6	CASSYSGTGYEQYF	TGTGCCAGCAGTTACTCCGGGACAGGGTACGAGCAGTACTTC
TRBJ2-1	TRBD2	.	TRBV19	CASRSRGNEQFF	TGTGCCAGTAGATCGCGGGGGAATGAGCAGTTCTTC